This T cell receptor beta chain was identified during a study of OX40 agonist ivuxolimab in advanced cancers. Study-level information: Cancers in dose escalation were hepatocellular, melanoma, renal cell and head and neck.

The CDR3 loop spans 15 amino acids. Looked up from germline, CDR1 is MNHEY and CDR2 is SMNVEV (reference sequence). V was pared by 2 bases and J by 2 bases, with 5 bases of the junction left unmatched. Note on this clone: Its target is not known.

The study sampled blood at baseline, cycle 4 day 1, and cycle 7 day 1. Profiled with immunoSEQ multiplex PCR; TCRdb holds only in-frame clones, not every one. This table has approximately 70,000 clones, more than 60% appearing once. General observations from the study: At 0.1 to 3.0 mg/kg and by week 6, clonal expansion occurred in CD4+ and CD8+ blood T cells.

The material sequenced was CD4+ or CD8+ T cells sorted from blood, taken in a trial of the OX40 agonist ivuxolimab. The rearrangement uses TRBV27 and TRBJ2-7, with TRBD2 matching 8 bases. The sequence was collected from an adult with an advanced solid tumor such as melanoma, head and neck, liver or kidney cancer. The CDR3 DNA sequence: TGTGCCAGCAGTTTAGAAGGCGGGAGGACCTACGAGCAGTACTTC. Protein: CASSLEGGRTYEQYF.